This TCR beta chain was sequenced for a study of CD8+ T cells in alopecia areata. V was pared by 3 bases and J by 10 bases, with 15 bases between. The CDR3 runs to 13 residues. CDR1 and CDR2 from the germline V gene are SEHNR and FQNEAQ (reference sequence). Documented treatment: oral pan-JAK inhibitor, 5-10 mg twice daily. This clone was detected a few times. RNA extraction and reverse transcription yielded cDNA as sequencing template. The table came from immunoSEQ multiplex PCR; TCRdb's copy has only in-frame clones and leaves some out. In the table there are roughly 110,000 clones, 55% to 60% of which are singletons.

This rearrangement joins TRBV7-9 to TRBJ1-2, with D maybe TRBD1 (6 bases). The sample consisted of CD4+ T cells sorted from blood, taken at week 24, from a patient treated with tofacitinib. The sequence was obtained from a human donor with alopecia areata. DNA for the CDR3: TGTGCCAGCAGCTTGGTACAGGGTGAACACTACACCTTC. Its translation: CASSLVQGEHYTF.